Listed below are T cell receptor beta chains from one sample, sequenced in a study of shared clonotypes between healthy human individuals. Sequencing was performed with immunoSEQ multiplex PCR; in TCRdb, only in-frame clones are kept and a portion is missing. The sample has hundreds of thousands of clones; about 95% are singletons. Sequenced sample: naive CD8+ T cells sorted from blood. All receptors come from a woman aged 25 to 45 in good health. Both conserved end residues are part of each CDR3. D genes are given only for firm matches. Clone size is shown for a subset of rows, as once, few, many or a class of expanded clone.

v_gene	len	j_gene	d_gene	abundance	CDR3aa	CDR3nt
TRBV6-5	14	TRBJ2-2	TRBD2	-	CATWWREGSGELFF	TGTGCAACCTGGTGGCGGGAGGGAAGCGGGGAGCTGTTTTTT
TRBV30	16	TRBJ2-7	-	-	CAWSVQWIPSSYEQYF	TGTGCCTGGAGTGTACAATGGATCCCGAGCTCCTACGAGCAGTACTTC
TRBV9	15	TRBJ2-1	-	-	CASSDGGLPYNEQFF	TGTGCCAGCAGCGATGGGGGACTCCCCTACAATGAGCAGTTCTTC
TRBV7-9	15	TRBJ2-7	TRBD2	-	CASSLVASGTYEQYF	TGTGCCAGCAGCTTGGTCGCTAGCGGAACCTACGAGCAGTACTTC
TRBV13	13	TRBJ2-7	-	-	CASGTGQSYEQYF	TGTGCCAGCGGGACGGGCCAGTCTTACGAGCAGTACTTC
TRBV19	15	TRBJ2-3	TRBD1	once	CASSIAGTGSDTQYF	TGTGCCAGTAGTATAGCCGGGACAGGGTCAGATACGCAGTATTTT
TRBV7-2	13	TRBJ1-1	-	-	CASSLVGYSEAFF	TGTGCCAGCAGCTTAGTGGGGTACTCTGAAGCTTTCTTT
TRBV28	17	TRBJ2-2	-	-	CASSFRTFRGRAGELFF	TGTGCCAGCAGTTTCCGAACTTTCCGCGGGCGTGCCGGGGAGCTGTTTTTT
TRBV9	15	TRBJ2-7	TRBD1	-	CASSVAADRAYEQYF	TGTGCCAGCAGCGTAGCGGCCGACAGGGCCTACGAGCAGTACTTC
TRBV27	16	TRBJ2-1	-	-	CASSLSPSGAYNEQFF	TGTGCCAGCAGTTTATCGCCTAGTGGCGCCTACAATGAGCAGTTCTTC
TRBV27	15	TRBJ2-7	-	-	CASSLFWGAGYEQYF	TGTGCCAGCAGTCTCTTCTGGGGGGCAGGCTACGAGCAGTACTTC
TRBV2	12	TRBJ2-3	TRBD2	once	CASSTSVHTQYF	TGTGCCAGCAGTACTAGCGTTCATACGCAGTATTTT
TRBV11-2	13	TRBJ2-7	-	-	CASRPPSSYEQYF	TGTGCCAGCAGGCCCCCCAGCTCCTACGAGCAGTACTTC
TRBV6-5	15	TRBJ1-3	TRBD1	once	CASSSTTGNRNTIYF	TGTGCCAGCAGTTCCACGACAGGGAACCGAAACACCATATATTTT
TRBV2	15	TRBJ2-3	TRBD2	-	CASSPGLSNTDTQYF	TGTGCCAGCAGTCCGGGACTATCTAACACAGATACGCAGTATTTT
TRBV4-1	15	TRBJ2-7	-	-	CASSADSGIPYEQYF	TGCGCCAGCTCAGCGGACTCTGGTATTCCCTACGAGCAGTACTTC
TRBV9	14	TRBJ2-6	-	-	CASSGITGANVLTF	TGTGCCAGCAGCGGTATAACTGGGGCCAACGTCCTGACTTTC
TRBV27	16	TRBJ2-7	-	-	CASSFHDRDGTLKQYF	TGTGCCAGCAGTTTCCACGACCGGGACGGTACGTTGAAGCAGTACTTC
TRBV19	13	TRBJ2-7	-	-	CASSMGHHYEQYF	TGTGCCAGTAGTATGGGTCACCACTACGAGCAGTACTTC
TRBV23-1	18	TRBJ2-7	TRBD1	-	CASSQICILGQRSYEQYF	TGCGCCAGCAGTCAAATTTGTATATTGGGACAGAGGAGCTACGAGCAGTACTTC
TRBV28	16	TRBJ2-2	TRBD1	-	CASSFPRTGGTGELFF	TGTGCCAGCAGTTTCCCTCGGACAGGGGGTACCGGGGAGCTGTTTTTT
TRBV30	13	TRBJ2-7	-	-	CAWSDETFYEQYF	TGTGCCTGGAGTGACGAGACCTTCTACGAGCAGTACTTC
TRBV7-8	14	TRBJ2-7	-	-	CASSSAVLTYEQYF	TGTGCCAGCAGCTCTGCGGTCCTCACCTACGAGCAGTACTTC
TRBV29-1	15	TRBJ1-2	-	-	CSVEKERETNYGYTF	TGCAGCGTTGAAAAGGAGAGGGAAACTAACTATGGCTACACCTTC
TRBV27	16	TRBJ2-7	-	-	CASSLGVGTRTYEQYF	TGTGCCAGCAGTTTAGGGGTGGGCACACGCACCTACGAGCAGTACTTC
TRBV5-6	12	TRBJ1-1	-	-	CASSLGSLEAFF	TGTGCCAGCAGCTTGGGTAGCCTTGAAGCTTTCTTT
TRBV4-2	14	TRBJ1-2	-	-	CASSQDAENYGYTF	TGTGCCAGCAGCCAAGATGCAGAGAACTATGGCTACACCTTC
TRBV5-4	14	TRBJ2-7	-	-	CASSPFRSPYEQYF	TGTGCCAGCAGCCCTTTCCGAAGCCCCTACGAGCAGTACTTC
TRBV9	15	TRBJ2-5	-	-	CASSVGWDSQETQYF	TGTGCCAGCAGCGTAGGGTGGGACTCTCAGGAGACCCAGTACTTC
TRBV27	14	TRBJ2-7	-	few	CASSTGTGAYEQYF	TGTGCCAGCAGCACCGGGACTGGCGCCTACGAGCAGTACTTC
TRBV9	16	TRBJ2-5	TRBD2	-	CASSVASGRMGETQYF	TGTGCCAGCAGCGTAGCTAGCGGGAGGATGGGAGAGACCCAGTACTTC
TRBV9	14	TRBJ1-2	-	-	CASSGRRKPYGYTF	TGTGCCAGCAGCGGCCGACGCAAACCCTATGGCTACACCTTC
TRBV5-6	12	TRBJ1-1	-	-	CASESLNTEAFF	TGTGCCAGCGAGAGCTTGAACACTGAAGCTTTCTTT
TRBV27	14	TRBJ2-7	-	-	CASSLSVGYYEQYF	TGTGCCAGCAGTTTATCGGTAGGGTACTACGAGCAGTACTTC
TRBV19	13	TRBJ1-5	-	-	CASSIRDNQPQHF	TGTGCCAGTAGTATCCGCGACAATCAGCCCCAGCATTTT
TRBV5-4	13	TRBJ1-5	-	-	CASSLGSNQPQHF	TGTGCCAGCAGCTTAGGAAGCAATCAGCCCCAGCATTTT
TRBV7-6	14	TRBJ2-7	TRBD1	-	CASSGRDSNYEQYF	TGTGCCAGCAGCGGCCGGGACAGTAACTACGAGCAGTACTTC